These 23 T cell receptor beta chains share one sample of origin, sequenced in a study of cytomegalovirus exposure and HLA in healthy donors. PCR involved 60 Vbeta and 13 Jbeta primers. Sequencing used immunoSEQ multiplex PCR; TCRdb keeps in-frame clones, though not all of them. The sample includes about 150,000 clones, around 60% of them seen just once. Sequencing was done on a sample of PBMCs. The receptors here all came from a woman between 55 and 75 years old in good health and CMV-seropositive.

This clone was counted between two and nine times. This chain joins TRBV7-2 and TRBJ1-5; D gene ambiguous. Germline CDR1 and CDR2: SGHTA and FQGNSA. This CDR3 has 13 amino acids. V dropped 7 bases and J dropped 5 bases, with 12 bases sitting between them. The CDR3 loop is CASTALRDQPQHF. CDR3 DNA sequence: TGTGCCAGCACCGCTTTGAGGGATCAGCCCCAGCATTTT.

This sequence joins TRBV7-8 and TRBJ2-1; 9 nucleotides match TRBD1. From germline, CDR1 is SGHVS and CDR2 FQNEAQ. Trimming removed 4 bases from V and 5 bases from J; junction bases left unmatched: 6. This CDR3 is built from 15 residues. CDR3 in DNA: TGTGCCAGCAGCTCCCGGGACAGGGATCACAATGAGCAGTTCTTC. This encodes CASSSRDRDHNEQFF.

This sequence joins TRBV5-5 and TRBJ1-5; D is perhaps TRBD1 (5 bases). The V gene lost 4 bases and the J gene lost 6 bases, with 20 bases spanning the gap. Germline V gene sequence: CDR1 SGHKS, CDR2 YYEKEE (reference sequence). The CDR3 sequence is 16 residues long. The CDR3 spells CASSESTGNYGQPQHF. DNA for the CDR3: TGTGCCAGCAGCGAATCTACAGGAAACTATGGTCAGCCCCAGCATTTT.

The rearrangement uses TRBV29-1 and TRBJ1-1; D is possibly TRBD1 (6 bases). Germline lookup yields CDR1 SQVTM and CDR2 ANQGSEA. The CDR3 spans 13 residues. V dropped 5 bases and J dropped 1 base, with 11 bases sitting between them. The CDR3 DNA reads TGCAGCGTTCCCGAAGGGGGGAACACTGAAGCTTTCTTT. As protein: CSVPEGGNTEAFF.

The sample holds a few counts of this clone. CDR3 DNA: TGTGCCTGGGTCCCTCAGGGGGCCGAGAACACTGAAGCTTTCTTT. Its translation: CAWVPQGAENTEAFF. This rearrangement joins TRBV30 to TRBJ1-1, with 8 bases matching TRBD1. The CDR3 totals 15 residues. Trimming at V came to 5 bases and at J to 1 base, leaving 9 bases not matched to a gene. Germline assignment: CDR1 GTSNPN and CDR2 SVGIG (reference sequence).

The sample holds a few counts of this clone. The chain links TRBV11-2 to TRBJ2-5; the match to TRBD1 covers 9 bases. Germline V lookup: CDR1 SGHAT, CDR2 FQNNGV. V trimming: 4 bases; J trimming: 4 bases; junction bases outside the gene matches: 10. The CDR3 spans 16 residues. CDR3 in amino acids: CASSSLGQGSIETQYF. The CDR3 DNA follows: TGTGCCAGCAGCTCACTAGGACAGGGGAGTATAGAGACCCAGTACTTC.

This chain uses TRBV7-8 with TRBJ2-5; tentatively, D is TRBD2 (6 bases). Trimming cost V 3 bases and J 5 bases, with 13 bases left between them. This CDR3 region has 14 residues. Germline CDR1 reads SGHVS; CDR2 reads FQNEAQ. The DNA for the CDR3 is TGTGCCAGCAGCTTCGGGAGAGTATCGGAGACCCAGTACTTC. It codes for CASSFGRVSETQYF.

This clone has only a few counts. The chain recombines TRBV2 with TRBJ2-1, with D perhaps TRBD2 (5 bases). There are 15 residues in the CDR3. Deletions cut 0 bases from V and 7 bases from J, with 13 bases between. The V gene's germline CDR1 is SNHLY and CDR2 FYNNEI. The CDR3 region is CASSEARVLINEQFF. The CDR3 coding sequence is TGTGCCAGCAGTGAAGCGCGGGTACTAATAAATGAGCAGTTCTTC.

This clone occurred a few times. The CDR3 DNA sequence: TGTGCCAGCAGTGAAGTTGGGGGCCGGAAGCAGCCCCAGCATTTT. It specifies CASSEVGGRKQPQHF. The V call is TRBV2, the J call TRBJ1-5; D possibly corresponds to TRBD1 (6 bases). Germline V CDR1 and CDR2: SNHLY, FYNNEI. The CDR3 runs 15 residues. Between the trimmed V and J ends, which lost 1 base and 7 bases, there was a span of 14 bases.

The J gene is TRBJ1-2, the V gene TRBV28; D is perhaps TRBD1 (6 bases). Germline CDR1 is MDHEN and CDR2 is SYDVKM. The CDR3 is 14 amino acids. V was shortened by 3 bases and J by 4 bases, with 12 bases between the two germline ends. The CDR3 protein is CASSFQGRGYGYTF. The CDR3 coding sequence is TGTGCCAGCAGTTTTCAGGGGCGCGGCTATGGCTACACCTTC.

This clone was observed a single time. Other DNA sequences within the sample encode an identical CDR3. J is TRBJ2-1 and V is TRBV7-2; 10 bases fit TRBD1. This CDR3 is 15 amino acids long. The V gene's germline CDR1 is SGHTA and CDR2 FQGNSA. V dropped 3 bases and J dropped 4; count of bases not matched to a gene: 3. The CDR3 protein is CASSFDRGPYNEQFF. The CDR3 nucleotides are TGTGCCAGCAGCTTCGACAGGGGGCCTTACAATGAGCAGTTCTTC.

This clone showed up just a few times. The chain carries TRBV4-3 and TRBJ2-7; 12 bases fit TRBD2. After removal of 1 base from V and 2 bases from J, the junction contained 6 bases not matched to a gene. The CDR3 extends over 17 amino acids. CDR1 is LGHNA and CDR2 is YSLEER in the germline V gene. The CDR3 coding sequence is TGCGCCAGCAGCCAAGGACTAGCGGGAGTCCGACCCTACGAGCAGTACTTC. It translates to CASSQGLAGVRPYEQYF.

The rearrangement joins TRBV5-1 to TRBJ2-1; D might be TRBD2 (6 bases). V was shortened by 4 bases and J by 8 bases, with 22 bases between the two germline ends. The CDR3 is 16 amino acids. Germline CDR1 is SGHRS and CDR2 is YFSETQ. CDR3 amino acids: CASSELGSGVADEQFF. The CDR3 nucleotides read TGCGCCAGCAGCGAACTGGGATCGGGAGTGGCTGATGAGCAGTTCTTC.

This chain connects TRBV28 to TRBJ2-7; D gene uncertain. CDR1 is MDHEN, CDR2 SYDVKM, per germline. Trimming removed 2 bases from V and 0 bases from J, with 5 bases in between. The CDR3 is made up of 13 amino acids. CDR3 loop: CASSLEASYEQYF. The CDR3 DNA sequence: TGTGCCAGCAGTTTAGAAGCCTCCTACGAGCAGTACTTC.

The rearrangement uses TRBV9 and TRBJ1-2; possible D gene TRBD1, 5 bases. The germline CDR1 and CDR2 sequences are SGDLS and YYNGEE. There are 13 residues in the CDR3. V lost 4 bases to trimming and J lost 4 bases, with 11 bases between them. This CDR3 is CASSPSGPYGYTF. In DNA, the CDR3 is TGTGCCAGCAGCCCCTCAGGGCCCTATGGCTACACCTTC.

The chain employs TRBV19 and TRBJ1-5; D may be TRBD1 (5 bases). The CDR3 length is 13 residues. Deletions cut 4 bases from V and 6 bases from J, with 10 bases between. Per the germline V gene, CDR1 is LNHDA and CDR2 is SQIVND (reference sequence). The CDR3 region has the DNA TGTGCCAGTAGTAAGGCAGGGCCTCAGCCCCAGCATTTT. It translates to CASSKAGPQPQHF.

The chain recombines TRBV16 with TRBJ1-1; D possibly corresponds to TRBD1 (5 bases). Deletions cut 2 bases from V and 1 base from J, with 5 bases between. There are 13 residues in the CDR3. CDR1 and CDR2 (germline): KGHSY, FQNENV. The CDR3 region has the DNA TGTGCCAGCAGCCAAGACAGGAACACTGAAGCTTTCTTT. Its protein is CASSQDRNTEAFF. The full variable domain, with the rest looked up from reference TRBV16 and TRBJ1-1, is GEEVAQTPKHLVRGEGQKAKLYCAPIKGHSYVFWYQQVLKNEFKFLISFQNENVFDETGMPKERFSAKCLPNSPCSLEIQATKLEDSAVYFCASSQDRNTEAFFGQGTRLTVV.

The J gene is TRBJ2-3, the V gene TRBV15; the match to TRBD2 covers 13 bases. With V trimmed by 1 base and J by 6 bases, 19 bases remained unmatched. CDR3 size: 21 residues. Germline CDR1 reads LNHNV; CDR2 reads YYDKDF (reference sequence). This CDR3 reads CATSRGAGRGLAGRDGDTQYF. The DNA of the CDR3 is TGTGCCACCAGCAGAGGGGCCGGAAGGGGACTAGCGGGGAGAGATGGGGATACGCAGTATTTT.

This clone was observed a single time. The chain employs TRBV28 and TRBJ1-2, with D unclear. The CDR3 has 13 amino acids. CDR1 MDHEN and CDR2 SYDVKM come from the germline V gene. Trimming left V 2 bases short and J 7 bases short, with 11 bases between. The chain's CDR3 is CASSLLNAVGYTF. CDR3 coding DNA: TGTGCCAGCAGTTTACTAAACGCGGTTGGCTACACCTTC.

A note on this clone: At one end, the junction sequence differs from germline, possibly due to a read error. The rearrangement links TRBV7-9 to TRBJ2-1, with D possibly matching TRBD1 (6 bases). Per the germline V gene, CDR1 is SEHNR and CDR2 is FQNEAQ (reference sequence). The CDR3 loop spans 12 amino acids. As DNA, the CDR3 is TGTTCCAGCAGCTTACAGGGCAATGAGCAGTTCTTC. It encodes CSSSLQGNEQFF.

This clone has a handful of counts. This rearrangement joins TRBV28 to TRBJ2-5, with D perhaps TRBD2 (6 bases). Trimming removed 0 bases from V and 4 bases from J, with 6 bases in between. CDR1 is MDHEN, CDR2 SYDVKM, per germline. This CDR3 contains 13 residues. The CDR3 spells CASSLWRGETQYF. DNA for the CDR3: TGTGCCAGCAGTTTATGGCGGGGAGAGACCCAGTACTTC.

This clone appeared once. The chain joins TRBV7-9 to TRBJ2-5; D possibly corresponds to TRBD2 (5 bases). The CDR3 is 15 amino acids. In germline, CDR1 is SEHNR, CDR2 FQNEAQ (reference sequence). Trimming removed 5 bases from V and 0 bases from J, with 13 bases in between. DNA of the CDR3: TGTGCCAGCAGCCTAGACTGGGAGTACCAAGAGACCCAGTACTTC. Translated, it gives CASSLDWEYQETQYF.

The chain joins TRBV6-5 to TRBJ1-3; the match to TRBD1 covers 7 bases. CDR1 MNHEY and CDR2 SVGAGI come from the germline V gene. The CDR3 runs to 15 residues. Trimming cost V 0 bases and J 9 bases; bases outside gene matches: 8. CDR3 in amino acids: CASSYSWGQSSTIYF. The DNA of the CDR3 is TGTGCCAGCAGTTACTCGTGGGGACAGTCGTCCACCATATATTTT.